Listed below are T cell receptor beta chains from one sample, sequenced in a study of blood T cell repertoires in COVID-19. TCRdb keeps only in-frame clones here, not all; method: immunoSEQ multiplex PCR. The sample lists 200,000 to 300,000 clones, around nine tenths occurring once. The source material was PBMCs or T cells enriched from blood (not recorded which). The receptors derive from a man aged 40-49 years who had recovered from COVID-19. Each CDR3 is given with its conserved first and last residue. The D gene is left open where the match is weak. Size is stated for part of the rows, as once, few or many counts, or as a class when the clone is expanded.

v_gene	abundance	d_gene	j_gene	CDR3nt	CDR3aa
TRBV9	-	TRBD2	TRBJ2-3	TGTGCCAGCGAAACTAGCGGGGGGGGCAATACGCAGTATTTT	CASETSGGGNTQYF
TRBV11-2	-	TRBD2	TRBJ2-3	TGTGCCAGCAGCTTAGGGGCCGGGGGGAGTACAGATACGCAGTATTTT	CASSLGAGGSTDTQYF
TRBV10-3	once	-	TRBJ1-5	TGTGCCATACGGACAGAGAGCAATCAGCCCCAGCATTTT	CAIRTESNQPQHF
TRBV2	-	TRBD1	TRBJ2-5	TGTGCCAGCAGTGGAGGGACAGGGGTCGAGACCCAGTACTTC	CASSGGTGVETQYF
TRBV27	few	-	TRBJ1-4	TGTGCCAGCAGGCCCCAGGGAAGTACGCGGCTAAAACTGTTTTTT	CASRPQGSTRLKLFF
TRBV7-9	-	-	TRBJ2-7	TGTGCCAGCAGCTTAGGCCTCGGGGGTATCGAGCAGTACTTC	CASSLGLGGIEQYF
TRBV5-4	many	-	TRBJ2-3	TGTGCCAGCAGCTTTAACCCACTAGCTTCAGATACGCAGTATTTT	CASSFNPLASDTQYF
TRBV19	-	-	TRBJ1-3	TGTGCCAGTAGTATACTTTCAGGGAATACTGGAAACACCATATATTTT	CASSILSGNTGNTIYF
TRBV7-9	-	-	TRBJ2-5	TGTGCCAGCAGCTTAAACACCCAAGAGACCCAGTACTTC	CASSLNTQETQYF
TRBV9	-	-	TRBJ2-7	TGTGCCAGCAGCGTAGCAGGGGCTGGGACCTACGAGCAGTACTTC	CASSVAGAGTYEQYF
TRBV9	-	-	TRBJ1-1	TGTGCCAGCTCCCCGGTGGTAGTCTTCACTGAAGCTTTCTTT	CASSPVVVFTEAFF
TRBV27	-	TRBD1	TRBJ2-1	TGTGCCAGCAGTCCCCGGACAGGTCTATACAATGAGCAGTTCTTC	CASSPRTGLYNEQFF
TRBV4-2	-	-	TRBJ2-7	TGTGCCAGCAGCCAAGATAGCCAGGGGAACGAGCAGTACTTC	CASSQDSQGNEQYF
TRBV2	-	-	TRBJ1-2	TGTGCCAGCAGTGTACAGGAGTATGGCTACACCTTC	CASSVQEYGYTF
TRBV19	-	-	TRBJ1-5	TGTGCCAGTGGGGGGGCGATTGGCAATCAGCCCCAGCATTTT	CASGGAIGNQPQHF
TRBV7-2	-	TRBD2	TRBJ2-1	TGTGCCAGCAGCCTCCCCGGGGTAGCGGGGCGCAATGAGCAGTTCTTC	CASSLPGVAGRNEQFF
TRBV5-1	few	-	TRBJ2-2	TGCGCCAGCAGCGCAATACAGAACACCGGGGAGCTGTTTTTT	CASSAIQNTGELFF
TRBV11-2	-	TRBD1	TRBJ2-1	TGTGCCAGCAGCTTAGATAGGGGGCGGTCTGCCTACAATGAGCAGTTCTTC	CASSLDRGRSAYNEQFF
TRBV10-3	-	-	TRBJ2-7	TGTGCCATCAGTGAGTCCGGAGGAAACTCCTACGAGCAGTACTTC	CAISESGGNSYEQYF
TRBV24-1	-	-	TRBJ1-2	TGTGCCACCAGTGGGACAGCACAAAACTATGGCTACACCTTC	CATSGTAQNYGYTF
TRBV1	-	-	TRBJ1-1	TGCACCAGCAGCCAAGAAGCGACCCGGAGGGGCACTGAAGCTTTCTTT	CTSSQEATRRGTEAFF
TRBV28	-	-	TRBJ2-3	TGTGCCAGCAGTACCCCGGTCGGTCCAGATACGCAGTATTTT	CASSTPVGPDTQYF
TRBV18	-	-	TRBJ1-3	TGTGCCAGCTCACCAAGTCAGGGCAGATCAGGAAACACCATATATTTT	CASSPSQGRSGNTIYF
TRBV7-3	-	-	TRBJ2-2	TGTGCCAGCCGCGCTACGGGACTCCCCTATGAACCCGGGGAGCTGTTTTTT	CASRATGLPYEPGELFF
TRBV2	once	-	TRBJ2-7	TGTGCCAGCAGTGAAGTTGGACAGCCCTACGAGCAGTACTTC	CASSEVGQPYEQYF
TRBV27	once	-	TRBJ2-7	TGTGCCAGCAGTTTCGGTCTCGAGAGGGCCTACGAGCAGTACTTC	CASSFGLERAYEQYF
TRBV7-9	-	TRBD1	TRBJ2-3	TGTGCCAGCACCTCCAAGACAGGGGGCTTCAGAGATACGCAGTATTTT	CASTSKTGGFRDTQYF
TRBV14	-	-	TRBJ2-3	TGTGCCAGCAGCTTGGGGGGGGCGTACACAGATACGCAGTATTTT	CASSLGGAYTDTQYF
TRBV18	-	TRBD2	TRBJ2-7	TGTGCCAGCTCACCTAGAGGACTAGCGGATTTCTACGAGCAGTACTTC	CASSPRGLADFYEQYF
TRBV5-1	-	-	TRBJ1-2	TGCGCCAGCGCAACAGGAGGGCGGACCTATGGCTACACCTTC	CASATGGRTYGYTF
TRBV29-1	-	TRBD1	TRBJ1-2	TGCAGCGTTGGTCACGTAGGGGGCAACTATGGCTACACCTTC	CSVGHVGGNYGYTF
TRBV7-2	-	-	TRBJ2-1	TGTGCCAGCAGCCTGCCCTACCAGGGGTACAATGAGCAGTTCTTC	CASSLPYQGYNEQFF
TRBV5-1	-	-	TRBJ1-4	TGCGCCAGCAGCTTGGATTGGGCAACAACTAATGAAAAACTGTTTTTT	CASSLDWATTNEKLFF
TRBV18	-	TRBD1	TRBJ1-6	TGTGCCAGCTCACAAAACAACAGGGGGAATTCACCCCTCCACTTT	CASSQNNRGNSPLHF
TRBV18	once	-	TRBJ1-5	TGTGCCAGCTCACCGGGGCAGCACAATCAGCCCCAGCATTTT	CASSPGQHNQPQHF
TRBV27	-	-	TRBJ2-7	TGTGCCAGCAGTTTCCAAACAGGGATTGACGAGCAGTACTTC	CASSFQTGIDEQYF
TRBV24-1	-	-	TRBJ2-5	TGTGCCACCAGTGATATTCGGCGGGGTGGCAGGGAAGAGACCCAGTACTTC	CATSDIRRGGREETQYF
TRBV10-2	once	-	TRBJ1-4	TGCGCCAGCAGTGAGTATGGAGGAAGCGAGGAAAAACTGTTTTTT	CASSEYGGSEEKLFF
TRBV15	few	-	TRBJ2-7	TGTGCCACCAGCAGAGAAAGGGAAGGGAGCTACGAGCAGTACTTC	CATSREREGSYEQYF
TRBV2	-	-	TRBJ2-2	TGTGCCAGCAGTGAATTACAGGAGTTCACCGGGGAGCTGTTTTTT	CASSELQEFTGELFF
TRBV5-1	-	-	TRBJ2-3	TGCGCCAGCGGCCAAAGGGGTGGCACAGATACGCAGTATTTT	CASGQRGGTDTQYF
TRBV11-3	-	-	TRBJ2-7	TGTGCCAGCAGCTTTCTGAGGAGCTCCTACGAGCAGTACTTC	CASSFLRSSYEQYF
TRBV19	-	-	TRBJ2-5	TGTGCCAGTAGTACAGGACTACTCCAAGAGACCCAGTACTTC	CASSTGLLQETQYF
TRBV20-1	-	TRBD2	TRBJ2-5	TGCAGTGCTAGTCCCACCGGACTAGCGGGAGGAGAGACCCAGTACTTC	CSASPTGLAGGETQYF